What follows are 32 T cell receptor beta chains derived from one specimen sequenced in a study of CD8 T cells in ankylosing spondylitis listed by TCRdb under 2017. Overall study results and their limits: A TCR beta motif of eight highly homologous amino acid variants appeared characteristic of blood from ankylosing spondylitis patients.

Libraries were constructed by 5' RACE. Data came from an Illumina HiSeq 2500. TCRdb reworked the public reads: Q25 trimming with fastp, MiXCR clone assembly, productive beta chains retained. Every distinct CDR3 protein forms one entry, paired with its most common genes and DNA. The sample table records roughly 700,000 distinct CDR3 sequences; around 20% of these occur just once. The top ten clonotypes cover 15% to 20% of the sample. No antigen has been assigned to these receptors. Sequencing was performed on blood, either unsorted or a sorted T cell fraction (not recorded which). These receptors came from a male donor with ankylosing spondylitis.

This clonotype occurred a few times. V is TRBV25-1 and J is TRBJ2-3, with a possible D match to TRBD2 (6 bases). Trimming removed 2 bases from V and 1 base from J, with 16 bases in between. The CDR3 is 17 amino acids. Germline V gene data show CDR1 as MGHDK and CDR2 as SYGVNS. As DNA, the CDR3 is TGTGCCAGCAGTGAAGAGGGCTATGCGGGACGCACAGATACGCAGTATTTT. This sequence encodes CASSEEGYAGRTDTQYF.

The CDR3 DNA reads as TGTGCCAGCAGTGAAAAAGGTGGGAGGGGGAACACTGAAGCTTTCTTT. This encodes CASSEKGGRGNTEAFF. This sequence joins TRBV6-1 and TRBJ1-1; D perhaps matches TRBD1 (5 bases). CDR1 is MNHNS and CDR2 is SASEGT in the germline V gene. The CDR3 spans 16 residues. Trimming stripped 2 bases from V and 1 base from J, with 14 bases between.

V usage is TRBV4-3 and J usage is TRBJ1-2; no clear D gene. The V gene lost 0 bases and the J gene lost 4 bases, with 9 bases spanning the gap. Germline V gives CDR1 LGHNA, CDR2 YSLEER. This CDR3 contains 14 residues. CDR3: CASSQDIETYGYTF. Written as DNA, the CDR3 is TGCGCCAGCAGCCAAGATATAGAGACCTATGGCTACACCTTC.

This sequence joins TRBV6-1 and TRBJ2-7; tentatively, D is TRBD1 or TRBD2 (6 bases each). Per germline, CDR1 MNHNS and CDR2 SASEGT. V was shortened by 6 bases and J by 3 bases, with 18 bases between the two germline ends. The CDR3 sequence is 15 residues long. The CDR3 loop reads CASRPTGEGGYEQYF. The CDR3 DNA reads as TGTGCCAGCAGGCCCACGGGGGAAGGGGGCTACGAGCAGTACTTC.

This CDR3 reads CASGGGVSSYNSPLHF. CDR3 coding DNA: TGTGCCAGCGGGGGAGGGGTAAGCTCCTATAATTCACCCCTCCACTTT. The chain links TRBV27 to TRBJ1-6; D might be TRBD1 (5 bases). This CDR3 contains 16 residues. The germline gives CDR1 MNHEY, CDR2 SMNVEV (reference sequence). Trimming took off 8 bases at V and 0 bases at J, with 14 bases between the two ends.

A few counts support this clonotype. The chain combines TRBV7-2 with TRBJ2-3, with D perhaps assigned TRBD1 or TRBD2 (5 bases each). CDR3 length: 14 residues. V lost 5 bases and J 6 bases, leaving 15 bases between the germline ends. Germline V lookup: CDR1 SGHTA, CDR2 FQGNSA. The CDR3 DNA sequence: TGTGCCAGCAGCATAAGCGGTGGGGGTGATACGCAGTATTTT. This gives the protein CASSISGGGDTQYF.

In its sample, this clonotype was seen a few times. This chain uses TRBV6-5 with TRBJ1-1, with D unresolved. Deletions cut 1 base from V and 4 bases from J, with 7 bases between. Germline CDR1 MNHEY, CDR2 SVGAGI. This CDR3 spans 13 amino acids. The CDR3 nucleotides are TGTGCCAGCAGTTACTTGCAAAGCACTGAAGCTTTCTTT. This codes for CASSYLQSTEAFF.

The rearrangement links TRBV4-1 to TRBJ2-3; unclear D gene. Per the germline V gene, CDR1 is MGHRA and CDR2 is YSYEKL. Trimming took 1 base from V and 4 from J, leaving 9 bases between them. The CDR3 has 14 residues. The CDR3 loop reads CASSQGLAPDTQYF. The CDR3 DNA reads TGCGCCAGCAGCCAAGGTTTAGCCCCAGATACGCAGTATTTT.

This chain joins TRBV5-6 and TRBJ1-2; D is ambiguous. Trimming stripped 2 bases from V and 4 bases from J, with 15 bases between. Germline loops: CDR1 SGHDT, CDR2 YYEEEE. The CDR3 sequence is 15 residues long. DNA of the CDR3: TGTGCCAGCAGCTTCTGGTCTTGGCAAAGCTATGGCTACACCTTC. Translation: CASSFWSWQSYGYTF.

This chain uses TRBV5-5 with TRBJ1-1, with TRBD1 matching over 10 bases. CDR1 is SGHKS, CDR2 YYEKEE, per germline (reference sequence). Trimming removed 4 bases from V and 3 bases from J; junction bases left unmatched: 9. The CDR3 loop spans 16 amino acids. The CDR3 DNA is TGTGCCAGCAGCCCCCAAAAGACAGGGGGCTACACTGAAGCTTTCTTT. It yields the protein CASSPQKTGGYTEAFF.

The chain carries TRBV12-3 or TRBV12-4 and TRBJ2-1, with D unresolved. The V gene lost 5 bases and the J gene lost 9 bases, with 11 bases spanning the gap. The CDR3 runs to 12 residues. In nucleotides, the CDR3 is TGTGCCAGCAGTCCAACTTTAGGTGAGCAGTTCTTC. Translation: CASSPTLGEQFF.

V usage is TRBV27 and J usage is TRBJ1-5; tentative D call: TRBD1 (6 bases). V was pared by 9 bases and J by 2 bases, with 17 bases between. Per the germline V gene, CDR1 is MNHEY and CDR2 is SMNVEV (reference sequence). The CDR3 extends over 15 amino acids. The CDR3 is CARSMEGGGNQPQHF. Here the CDR3 DNA reads TGTGCCAGAAGTATGGAGGGGGGAGGCAATCAGCCCCAGCATTTT.

This clonotype was recorded at least ten times. CDR3 coding DNA: TGTGCCAGCAGTTTAAGGGGGGCATCAGATACGCAGTATTTT. As protein: CASSLRGASDTQYF. This sequence joins TRBV12-3 or TRBV12-4 and TRBJ2-3; possibly TRBD1 or TRBD2 for D (6 bases each). The CDR3 length is 14 residues. V was pared by 2 bases and J by 4 bases, with 10 bases between.

The chain has TRBV6-1 and TRBJ1-4, with D unclear. Looked up from germline, CDR1 is MNHNS and CDR2 is SASEGT. CDR3 length equals 13 residues. Trimming removed 6 bases at V and 5 bases at J, with 10 bases between. CDR3 bases: TGTGCCAGCAGGGGTGTTGCCAATGAAAAACTGTTTTTT. Translating it yields CASRGVANEKLFF.

In this sample, this clonotype turned up many times. This sequence joins TRBV29-1 and TRBJ1-5, with D possibly being TRBD1 (6 bases). CDR1 and CDR2 (germline): SQVTM, ANQGSEA. V was trimmed by 7 bases and J by 3 bases, leaving 13 bases between them. CDR3 size: 13 residues. The DNA for the CDR3 is TGCAGCGAGCTCGACAGGAACAATCAGCCCCAGCATTTT. The encoded protein is CSELDRNNQPQHF.

V gene TRBV5-1 combines with J gene TRBJ2-7, with D unresolved. Trimming left V 4 bases short and J 0 bases short, with 8 bases between. Germline V gene sequence: CDR1 SGHRS, CDR2 YFSETQ. The CDR3 loop spans 13 amino acids. This chain's CDR3 is CASSPDVSYEQYF. The CDR3 DNA reads TGCGCCAGCAGCCCGGACGTCTCCTACGAGCAGTACTTC.

V gene TRBV9 combines with J gene TRBJ2-1; D is unresolved. The CDR3 consists of 13 residues. The germline CDR1 and CDR2 sequences are SGDLS and YYNGEE. The ends were cut back, 2 bases at V and 7 bases at J, with 10 bases in the middle. This CDR3 is CASSVRTANEQFF. The CDR3 bases are TGTGCCAGCAGCGTCCGAACAGCTAATGAGCAGTTCTTC.

This clonotype was found a few times. V usage is TRBV6-1 and J usage is TRBJ1-1; no clear D gene. V was clipped by 5 bases and J by 1 base, with 11 bases between them. The CDR3 is 14 amino acids. Per the germline V gene, CDR1 is MNHNS and CDR2 is SASEGT. CDR3 amino acids: CASSQRNANTEAFF. The CDR3, as DNA: TGTGCCAGCAGTCAAAGGAATGCGAACACTGAAGCTTTCTTT.

Ten or more counts support this clonotype. The V gene is TRBV5-1, the J gene TRBJ1-6; TRBD1 agrees at 9 bases. V lost 4 bases and J lost 7; bases outside the gene matches: 6. CDR1 SGHRS and CDR2 YFSETQ come from the germline V gene. This CDR3 region has 15 residues. The CDR3 DNA reads TGCGCCAGCAGCATCCGGGACAGGGAAAATTCACCCCTCCACTTT. It encodes CASSIRDRENSPLHF.

The J gene is TRBJ1-1, the V gene TRBV2; 7 bases fit TRBD1. Germline-derived CDR1 and CDR2 are SNHLY and FYNNEI. Trimming removed 4 bases from V and 1 base from J; junction bases left unmatched: 6. There are 15 residues in the CDR3. CDR3 loop: CASSVRQGPNTEAFF. The CDR3 region has the DNA TGTGCCAGCAGTGTCCGACAGGGCCCGAACACTGAAGCTTTCTTT.

This chain joins TRBV11-2 and TRBJ1-6; no definite D call. V gave up 5 bases and J gave up 7 bases, with 6 bases separating them. The CDR3 is made up of 12 amino acids. CDR1 and CDR2 from the germline V gene are SGHAT and FQNNGV. Here the CDR3 DNA reads TGTGCCAGCAGCCCTCAAAATTCACCCCTCCACTTT. Its protein is CASSPQNSPLHF.

In regard to this clonotype: Mismatch with germline at one junction end may stem from a read error. The chain links TRBV5-1 to TRBJ2-7, with 8 bases aligning to TRBD1. The CDR3 spans 15 residues. Germline V gene data show CDR1 as SGHRS and CDR2 as YFSETQ. The CDR3 sequence: CASSWGAGGSDEQYF. The CDR3 DNA reads TGCGCCAGCAGCTGGGGGGCAGGGGGCTCCGACGAGCAGTACTTC.

This clonotype was seen only a few times. The CDR3 protein is CASSVRDVESDEQFF. The CDR3 bases are TGCGCCAGCAGCGTCCGGGACGTTGAATCGGATGAGCAGTTCTTC. The V call is TRBV5-1, the J call TRBJ2-1; either TRBD1 or TRBD2 may supply D (5 bases each). This CDR3 spans 15 amino acids. Trimming cost V 4 bases and J 8 bases, with 19 bases left between them. Germline lookup yields CDR1 SGHRS and CDR2 YFSETQ.

The chain employs TRBV12-3 or TRBV12-4 and TRBJ2-1, with TRBD2 as a possible D gene (7 bases). The CDR3 is made up of 13 amino acids. V dropped 6 bases and J dropped 7 bases, with 13 bases sitting between them. The DNA for the CDR3 is TGTGCCAGCAGAATTGCGGGGGCGAATGAGCAGTTCTTC. As protein: CASRIAGANEQFF.

This clonotype was seen ten or more times. The genes are TRBV12-3 or TRBV12-4 and TRBJ1-1; TRBD1 is a possible D gene (6 bases). Trimming cost V 4 bases and J 4 bases, with 16 bases left between them. CDR3 length: 15 residues. As DNA, the CDR3 is TGTGCCAGCAGTTCAGGGGCAGGGGATGGCACTGAAGCTTTCTTT. Protein sequence: CASSSGAGDGTEAFF.

This clonotype was counted a single time. A much bigger clone sits one base away, suggesting this may be a read error. The chain is built from TRBV28 and TRBJ1-1; D remains unclear. Per the germline V gene, CDR1 is MDHEN and CDR2 is SYDVKM. CDR3 length: 12 residues. The CDR3 region is CVSSPILREAFF. The CDR3 coding sequence is TGTGTCAGCAGCCCAATCTTAAGGGAAGCTTTCTTT.

The rearrangement uses TRBV7-6 and TRBJ2-5, with 7 bases matching TRBD1. The germline V gene has CDR1 SGHVS and CDR2 FNYEAQ. V was clipped by 4 bases and J by 2 bases; unmatched bases: 7. This CDR3 is 15 amino acids long. In DNA, the CDR3 is TGTGCCAGCAGCTCTAGCCAGGGACAGCAAGAGACCCAGTACTTC. Protein sequence: CASSSSQGQQETQYF.

V usage is TRBV7-2 and J usage is TRBJ2-3, with unresolved D. CDR1 and CDR2 from the germline V gene are SGHTA and FQGNSA. This CDR3 is 15 amino acids long. V was shortened by 5 bases and J by 4 bases, with 16 bases between the two germline ends. The chain's CDR3 is CASSPAGPAADTQYF. The DNA of the CDR3 is TGTGCCAGCAGCCCCGCCGGACCTGCCGCAGATACGCAGTATTTT.

This sequence joins TRBV4-3 and TRBJ1-4; possible D gene TRBD1, 6 bases. CDR1 and CDR2 (germline): LGHNA, YSLEER. Trimming removed 8 bases at V and 5 bases at J, with 15 bases between. The CDR3 sequence is 14 residues long. The CDR3 reads CASGNRDFNEKLFF. In nucleotides, the CDR3 is TGCGCCAGCGGAAACAGGGATTTCAATGAAAAACTGTTTTTT.

Ten or more counts support this clonotype. This chain joins TRBV7-6 and TRBJ2-5, with D perhaps TRBD1 or TRBD2 (5 bases each). Germline values: CDR1 SGHVS, CDR2 FNYEAQ. The CDR3 has 15 residues. The V and J ends lost 1 base and 5 bases respectively, with 14 bases between them. CDR3 in amino acids: CASSLEAGGEETQYF. Written as DNA, the CDR3 is TGTGCCAGCAGCTTAGAGGCTGGGGGTGAGGAGACCCAGTACTTC.

This chain uses TRBV11-2 with TRBJ2-5; D is possibly TRBD2 (6 bases). Germline V CDR1 and CDR2: SGHAT, FQNNGV. Trimming took 4 bases from V and 5 from J, leaving 11 bases between them. This CDR3 has 13 amino acids. CDR3 DNA sequence: TGTGCCAGCAGCTACGGGGGATCGGAGACCCAGTACTTC. Its translation: CASSYGGSETQYF.

The chain links TRBV20-1 to TRBJ2-1, with 15 bases identical to TRBD2. The CDR3 is 14 residues long. J was trimmed by 4 bases and V by 5 bases; bases with no gene match: 0. Germline loops: CDR1 DFQATT, CDR2 SNEGSKA (reference sequence). The CDR3 sequence: CSAGTSGRYNEQFF. CDR3 nucleotide sequence: TGCAGTGCTGGGACTAGCGGGAGGTACAATGAGCAGTTCTTC.